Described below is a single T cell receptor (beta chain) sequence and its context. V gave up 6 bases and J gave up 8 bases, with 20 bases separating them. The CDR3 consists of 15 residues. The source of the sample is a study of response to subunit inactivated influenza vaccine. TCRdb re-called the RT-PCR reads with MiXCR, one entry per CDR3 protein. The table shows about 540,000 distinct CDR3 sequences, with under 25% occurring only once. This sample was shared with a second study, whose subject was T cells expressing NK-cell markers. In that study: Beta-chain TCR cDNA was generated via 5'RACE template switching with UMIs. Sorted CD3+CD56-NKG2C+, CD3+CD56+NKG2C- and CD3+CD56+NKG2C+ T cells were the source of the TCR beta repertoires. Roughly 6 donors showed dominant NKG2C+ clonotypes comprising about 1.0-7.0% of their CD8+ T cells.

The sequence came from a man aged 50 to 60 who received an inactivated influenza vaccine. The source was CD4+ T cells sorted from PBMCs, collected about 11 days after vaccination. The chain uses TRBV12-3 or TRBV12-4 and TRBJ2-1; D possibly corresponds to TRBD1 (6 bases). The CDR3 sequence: CASRTGTYAWDEQFF. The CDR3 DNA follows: TGTGCCAGCAGGACTGGGACATACGCCTGGGATGAGCAGTTCTTC.